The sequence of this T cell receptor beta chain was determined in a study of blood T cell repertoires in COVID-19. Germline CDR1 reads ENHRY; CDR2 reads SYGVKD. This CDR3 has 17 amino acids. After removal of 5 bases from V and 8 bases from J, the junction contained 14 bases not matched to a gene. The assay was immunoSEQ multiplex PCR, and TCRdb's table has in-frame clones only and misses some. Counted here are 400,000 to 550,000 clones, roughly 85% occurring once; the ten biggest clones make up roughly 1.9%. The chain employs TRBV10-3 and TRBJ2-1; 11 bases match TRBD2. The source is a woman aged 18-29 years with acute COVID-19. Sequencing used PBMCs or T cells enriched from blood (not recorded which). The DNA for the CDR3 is TGTGCCATCAGTAAACGGGATCTAGCGGGGGGTATGGATGAGCAGTTCTTC. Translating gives CAISKRDLAGGMDEQFF.